What follows are 8 T cell receptor beta chains derived from one specimen sequenced in a study of radiotherapy plus CTLA-4 blockade in lung cancer. Using immunoSEQ multiplex PCR, the repertoire was profiled, and TCRdb retains in-frame clones only, with some absent. Among 130,000 or so clones listed, over 80% were seen once. This material consisted of peripheral blood, taken from a patient treated with radiotherapy plus ipilimumab. The origin of the receptors is a human donor with non-small cell lung cancer that progressed on radiotherapy plus ipilimumab.

The chain couples TRBV6-5 to TRBJ2-2; TRBD2 matches 8 bases. This CDR3 is built from 14 residues. Trimming removed 6 bases from V and 4 bases from J; junction bases left unmatched: 4. Germline V gene sequence: CDR1 MNHEY, CDR2 SVGAGI. The CDR3 sequence is CASRAGVPTGELFF. CDR3 bases: TGTGCCAGCAGAGCGGGAGTCCCCACCGGGGAGCTGTTTTTT.

The rearrangement links TRBV6-6 to TRBJ2-6; D gene uncertain. Germline-derived CDR1 and CDR2 are MNHNY and SVGAGI (reference sequence). Trimming shortened V by 7 bases and J by 0 bases, and 13 bases separated the two germline ends. CDR3 length equals 16 residues. The CDR3 DNA reads as TGTGCCAGCAAGTCAGTAGACCCCTCTGGGGCCAACGTCCTGACTTTC. As protein: CASKSVDPSGANVLTF.

V is TRBV5-5 and J is TRBJ2-7; D remains ambiguous. Germline CDR1 SGHKS, CDR2 YYEKEE (reference sequence). Deletions cut 0 bases from V and 0 bases from J, with 10 bases between. The CDR3 spans 15 residues. CDR3 sequence reads: CASSLGPYSSYEQYF. CDR3 bases: TGTGCCAGCAGCTTGGGACCCTACAGCTCCTACGAGCAGTACTTC.

This clone has just a few counts. V usage is TRBV9 and J usage is TRBJ2-7, with a tentative D call TRBD1 (6 bases). V lost 3 bases, J lost 0 bases, and 10 bases lay in between. Germline CDR1 reads SGDLS; CDR2 reads YYNGEE. The CDR3 is 14 amino acids. The CDR3 coding sequence is TGTGCCAGCAGCGAAGGGGACACCTCCTACGAGCAGTACTTC. This encodes CASSEGDTSYEQYF.

This clone has only a few counts. The genes are TRBV2 and TRBJ2-7, with D unclear. The V end lost 8 bases, the J end lost 3 bases, and 11 bases lay between the germline ends. In germline, CDR1 is SNHLY, CDR2 FYNNEI. CDR3 length equals 12 residues. The CDR3 region is CASGAYSYEQYF. CDR3 DNA: TGTGCCAGCGGTGCATACAGCTACGAGCAGTACTTC.

V gene TRBV5-4 combines with J gene TRBJ2-2; 8 bases agree with TRBD2. J gave up 5 bases and V 7 bases, and 10 bases lay outside the gene matches. Germline CDR1 is SGHNT and CDR2 is YYREEE (reference sequence). The CDR3 covers 15 residues. The CDR3 nucleotides are TGTGCCAGCGGGCTAGCGGGTCCGGGGACCGGGGAGCTGTTTTTT. Amino acid sequence: CASGLAGPGTGELFF.

This sequence joins TRBV2 and TRBJ1-1; perhaps TRBD1 as D (5 bases). Deletions cut 5 bases from V and 0 bases from J, with 22 bases between. Germline loops: CDR1 SNHLY, CDR2 FYNNEI. The CDR3 has 18 residues. The CDR3 here is CASSRLRGTGGVNTEAFF. The CDR3 DNA is TGTGCCAGCAGTCGACTTCGCGGTACAGGTGGGGTGAACACTGAAGCTTTCTTT.

The V call is TRBV9, the J call TRBJ1-1, with 9 nucleotides matching TRBD1. V shed 3 bases, J shed 7 bases, and the junction held 10 bases outside the gene matches. The CDR3 contains 15 residues. CDR1 SGDLS and CDR2 YYNGEE come from the germline V gene. CDR3 amino acids: CASSGGPGQGLEAFF. CDR3 DNA sequence: TGTGCCAGCAGCGGCGGACCGGGACAGGGACTTGAAGCTTTCTTT. Supplemented by reference TRBV9 and TRBJ1-1, the full variable domain reads DSGVTQTPKHLITATGQRVTLRCSPRSGDLSVYWYQQSLDQGLQFLIQYYNGEERAKGNILERFSAQQFPDLHSELNLSSLELGDSALYFCASSGGPGQGLEAFFGQGTRLTVV.